The source of this TCR beta chain is a study of control samples from healthy donors and cancer patients. The assay was immunoSEQ multiplex PCR, and TCRdb's table has in-frame clones only and misses some. This sample has over 100,000 clones, with over 80% found just once. J was trimmed by 3 bases and V by 1 base; bases with no gene match: 4. This CDR3 has 17 amino acids. CDR1 and CDR2 (germline): SGHDN, FVKESK. This clone was seen only once. This receptor was identified in a woman aged 45-60 years in good health. The sample consisted of blood. The chain joins TRBV14 to TRBJ2-2; 11 bases match TRBD2. The CDR3 spells CASSQGLAGRHTGELFF. In DNA form, the CDR3 reads TGTGCCAGCAGCCAAGGACTAGCGGGACGTCACACCGGGGAGCTGTTTTTT.